This TCR beta chain comes out of a study of T-cell reconstitution after alpha-beta-depleted transplantation in children (dated by TCRdb to the mid-2010s). Regarding the research as a whole: The study quantitatively tracked T-cell immune reconstitution after TCRalphabeta/CD19-depleted allogeneic hematopoietic cell transplantation in children using TCR repertoire profiling. Paper-wide results and their limitations: Over the following months the frequencies of hyperexpanded clones went down, and after one year T-cell counts and TCRbeta diversity were mostly credited to newly produced T cells. In some patients, the high TCRbeta diversity seen at day 60 was put down to recipient T cells and intrathymic progenitors that had survived conditioning. The apparently early alphabetaT-cell count recovery about two months after transplant was reportedly dependent on only several hundred rapidly expanded clones derived from non-depleted graft cells.

V is pruned by 6 bases and J by 10 bases, leaving 8 bases of the junction without a gene match. Inclusive of the bounding cysteine and phenylalanine, the CDR3 is 15 residues long. Solely the CDR3 DNA is kept, with 45 bases framed from the first base. Based on the germline V gene, the CDR1 and CDR2 sequences are MGHDK and SYGVNS. The sample's treatment or condition label, in plain terms: allogeneic hematopoietic cell transplantation with graft depleted of TCRalphabeta T cells and CD19 B cells. The transplant recipients were children given TCRalphabeta/CD19-depleted allogeneic hematopoietic cell grafts. As concerns this clonotype: This receptor's antigen is unknown. No much larger clone exists at a distance of one base, and base qualities are not known.

Receptor amplification or capture employed PCR. Instrument on record: Illumina HiSeq 2500. TCR libraries were prepared with molecular barcoding, using unique molecular identifiers to normalize TCRbeta repertoire quantification. TCRdb cleaned the public reads at Q25 with fastp, built clones with MiXCR and kept in-frame beta chains. Rows merge per CDR3 protein into single entries with the most common DNA and genes. Across this sample there are roughly 790,000 distinct CDR3 sequences, with 15% to 20% seen only once. About 4.6% of the sample is in the top ten clones. This chain joins TRBV25-1 to TRBJ2-1, with 14 bases aligning to TRBD2. The specimen was PBMCs, mostly from graft donor cells, collected 360 days after TCRalphabeta/CD19-depleted stem cell transplant. This TCR was sampled from a male patient under 18 who had a stem cell transplant for acute lymphoblastic leukemia, so the T cells may come from the graft donor. The sequence in DNA is TGTGCCAGCAGAGGGGGACTAGCGGGAGAGAAGGAGCAGTTCTTC. Translated, this gives CASRGGLAGEKEQFF.